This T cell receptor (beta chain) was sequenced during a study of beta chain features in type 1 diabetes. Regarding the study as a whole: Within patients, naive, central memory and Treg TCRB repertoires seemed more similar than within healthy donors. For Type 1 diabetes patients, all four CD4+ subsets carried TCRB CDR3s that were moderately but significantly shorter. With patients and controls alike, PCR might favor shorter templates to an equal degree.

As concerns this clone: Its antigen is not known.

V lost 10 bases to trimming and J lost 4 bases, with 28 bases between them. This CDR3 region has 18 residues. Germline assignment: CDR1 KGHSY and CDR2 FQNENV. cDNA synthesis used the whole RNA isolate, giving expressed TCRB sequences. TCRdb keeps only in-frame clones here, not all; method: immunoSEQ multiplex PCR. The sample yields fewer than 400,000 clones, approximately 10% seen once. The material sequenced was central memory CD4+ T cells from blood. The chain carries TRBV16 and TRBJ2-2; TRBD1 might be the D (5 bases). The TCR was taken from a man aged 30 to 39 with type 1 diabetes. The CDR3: CATSPTSDRRWVTGELFF. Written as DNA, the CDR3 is TGTGCCACTTCGCCGACCTCCGACAGACGATGGGTCACCGGGGAGCTGTTTTTT.